This T cell receptor beta chain originates from a study of blood T cell repertoires in COVID-19. Study in general: Both acute and convalescent COVID-19 samples were obtained from the United States, Italy and Spain. T cells, B-cell-depleted T cells, or PBMCs provided the cDNA or gDNA that served as material.

Original methodology: Estimated nucleated cell counts came from reference gene primer amplification. Libraries were prepared by immunoSEQ multiplex PCR; TCRdb keeps only in-frame clonotypes and omits some of them. Clonal size and the V and J genes are those of that table, whereas D and trimming came from the DNA. Among 200,000 to 250,000 clones listed, around 83% were seen once. Between the trimmed V and J ends, which lost 3 bases and 1 base, there was a span of 10 bases. Germline values: CDR1 SGHTS, CDR2 YDEGEE. The length of the CDR3 is 14 residues. This rearrangement joins TRBV5-8 to TRBJ1-1; D not certain. The sequence was obtained from a woman between 50 and 59 years old with acute or convalescent COVID-19. Specimen: peripheral blood. Written as DNA, the CDR3 is TGTGCCAGCAGCTGGAGGAGAGGGAACACTGAAGCTTTCTTT. Its translation is CASSWRRGNTEAFF. The full variable domain, with the rest looked up from reference TRBV5-8 and TRBJ1-1, is EAGVTQSPTHLIKTRGQQATLRCSPISGHTSVYWYQQALGLGLQFLLWYDEGEERNRGNFPPRFSGRQFPNYSSELNVNALELEDSALYLCASSWRRGNTEAFFGQGTRLTVV.